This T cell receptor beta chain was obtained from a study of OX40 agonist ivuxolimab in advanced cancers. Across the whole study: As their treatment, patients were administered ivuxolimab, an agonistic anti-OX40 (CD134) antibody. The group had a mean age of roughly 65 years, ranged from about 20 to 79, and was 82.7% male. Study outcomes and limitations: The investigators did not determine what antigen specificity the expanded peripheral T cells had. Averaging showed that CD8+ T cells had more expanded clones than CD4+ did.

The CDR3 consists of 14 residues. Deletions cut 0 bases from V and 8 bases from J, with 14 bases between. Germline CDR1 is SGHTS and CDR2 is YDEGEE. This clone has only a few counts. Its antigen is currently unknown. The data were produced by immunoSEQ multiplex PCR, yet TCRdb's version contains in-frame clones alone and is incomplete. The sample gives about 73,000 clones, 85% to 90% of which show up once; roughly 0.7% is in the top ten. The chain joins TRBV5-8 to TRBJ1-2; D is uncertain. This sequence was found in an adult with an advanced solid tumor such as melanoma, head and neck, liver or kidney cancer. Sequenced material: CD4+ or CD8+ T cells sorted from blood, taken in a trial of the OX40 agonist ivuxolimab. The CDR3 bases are TGTGCCAGCAGCTTGGAATTAGGGATTCGAGGCTACACCTTC. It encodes CASSLELGIRGYTF.